The 12 T cell receptor beta chains below come from one sample, sequenced in a study of T cells in Graves' hyperthyroidism and ophthalmopathy. The CDR3 regions of TCR beta were amplified from RNA transcripts. Carried out on the TCR CDR3, a first-round RT-PCR used the HTBI primer set. From the multiplex PCR reads, TCRdb called clonotypes with MiXCR, one entry per CDR3 protein. The sample yields a few hundred thousand distinct CDR3 sequences, about 18% seen once. The specimen was blood. Every receptor here comes from a man between 18 and 35 years old with Graves' ophthalmopathy.

At least ten counts were recorded for this clonotype. CDR3 nucleotides: TGTGCCAGCAGGCGTGACAGGCAAGCTTTCTTT. Translating gives CASRRDRQAFF. The chain couples TRBV28 to TRBJ1-1, with D possibly TRBD1 on 6 matching bases. The V and J ends lost 6 bases and 9 bases respectively, with 11 bases between them. The CDR3 consists of 11 residues. Germline CDR1 is MDHEN and CDR2 is SYDVKM.

The CDR3 spells CASVRDRVDGYTF. In DNA form, the CDR3 reads TGTGCCAGCGTACGGGACAGGGTGGATGGCTACACCTTC. The rearrangement joins TRBV11-1 to TRBJ1-2, with TRBD1 matching over 9 bases. Germline V CDR1 and CDR2: SGHAT, FQDESV (reference sequence). The junction had 7 bases not matched to a gene; V was cut back by 8 bases and J by 6 bases. This CDR3 is 13 amino acids long.

Concerning this clonotype itself: It may be a read error: a sequence one base away is much more abundant. The CDR3 reads CASTVDGGYGNTIYF. For the CDR3, the DNA is TGTGCCAGCACCGTAGACGGAGGGTATGGAAACACCATATATTTT. The rearrangement links TRBV2 to TRBJ1-3, with unresolved D. The V gene's germline CDR1 is SNHLY and CDR2 FYNNEI. Trimming removed 7 bases from V and 3 bases from J, with 16 bases in between. This CDR3 comprises 15 residues.

This clonotype turned up a few times. The chain is built from TRBV6-2 or TRBV6-3 and TRBJ1-1; tentatively, D is TRBD1 (5 bases). Trimming cost V 6 bases and J 3 bases, with 20 bases left between them. CDR1 MNHEY and CDR2 SVGEGT come from the germline V gene. CDR3 length: 16 residues. The CDR3 DNA reads TGTGCCAGCAGAAACTTTCTCGGACATAGGGACACTGAAGCTTTCTTT. Protein: CASRNFLGHRDTEAFF.

This clonotype was found a few times. The genes are TRBV24-1 and TRBJ2-3; 12 bases map to TRBD2. The germline V gene has CDR1 KGHDR and CDR2 SFDVKD. J lost 8 bases, V lost 2 bases, and 10 bases had no gene match. This CDR3 has 17 residues. CDR3 sequence (DNA): TGTGCCACCAGTGATTACCTAGCGGGGGGGCCTTCGGGTACGCAGTATTTT. Amino acids: CATSDYLAGGPSGTQYF.

This clonotype occurred a few times. This sequence joins TRBV18 and TRBJ2-2; maybe TRBD1 (5 bases). With 9 bases removed from V and 6 bases from J, the gap between germline ends came to 14 bases. CDR3 length: 13 residues. Germline-derived CDR1 and CDR2 are KGHSH and LQKENI. The DNA of the CDR3 is TGTGCCAGTCAAGCAGGGTCCCCCGGGGAGCTGTTTTTT. This sequence encodes CASQAGSPGELFF.

This clonotype has a count of ten or more. This chain links TRBV5-1 with TRBJ2-7; no clear D. V gave up 0 bases and J gave up 6 bases, with 10 bases separating them. CDR1 is SGHRS, CDR2 YFSETQ, per germline. The CDR3 spans 13 residues. CDR3 region: CASSLAGVTEQYF. In DNA form, the CDR3 reads TGCGCCAGCAGCTTGGCTGGGGTCACCGAGCAGTACTTC.

This clonotype was detected many times. The chain joins TRBV7-9 to TRBJ2-7, with 12 bases aligning to TRBD2. The CDR3 loop spans 19 amino acids. The germline V gene encodes CDR1 SEHNR and CDR2 FQNEAQ (reference sequence). V shed 4 bases, J shed 0 bases, and the junction held 13 bases outside the gene matches. CDR3 nucleotides: TGTGCCAGCAGCTCCGAAAGCACCGGGACTAGCGGGTACTCCTACGAGCAGTACTTC. It specifies CASSSESTGTSGYSYEQYF.

This chain links TRBV24-1 with TRBJ1-5; D unclear. With 6 bases removed from V and 5 bases from J, the gap between germline ends came to 16 bases. Germline values: CDR1 KGHDR, CDR2 SFDVKD. The CDR3 consists of 15 residues. The CDR3 region is CATSSGRAVDQPQHF. DNA for the CDR3: TGTGCCACCAGTTCTGGGCGGGCAGTGGATCAGCCCCAGCATTTT.

The chain uses TRBV19 and TRBJ1-6, with 7 bases lining up with TRBD1. The CDR3 has 14 amino acids. The germline CDR1 and CDR2 sequences are LNHDA and SQIVND (reference sequence). Unmatched junction bases numbered 2, after V lost 5 bases and J lost 4 bases. The CDR3 nucleotides are TGTGCCAGTAGTGCGGGACAGTATAATTCACCCCTCCACTTT. It yields the protein CASSAGQYNSPLHF.

The J gene is TRBJ1-1, the V gene TRBV20-1; 7 bases fit TRBD1. Unmatched junction bases numbered 10, after V lost 4 bases and J lost 5 bases. The germline gives CDR1 DFQATT, CDR2 SNEGSKA (reference sequence). This CDR3 contains 14 residues. Here the CDR3 reads CSAMGQRGKTEAFF. The CDR3 DNA reads as TGCAGTGCTATGGGACAGAGGGGGAAGACTGAAGCTTTCTTT.

This clonotype was seen a few times. Here the CDR3 DNA reads TGTGCCAGCAGCTTGGTTTTTAGCAATCAGCCCCAGCATTTT. It yields the protein CASSLVFSNQPQHF. The genes are TRBV5-8 and TRBJ1-5; no clear D. The CDR3 sequence is 14 residues long. Between the trimmed V and J ends, which lost 0 bases and 0 bases, there was a span of 4 bases. Germline assignment: CDR1 SGHTS and CDR2 YDEGEE. Variable domain in full (rest from reference TRBV5-8 and TRBJ1-5): EAGVTQSPTHLIKTRGQQATLRCSPISGHTSVYWYQQALGLGLQFLLWYDEGEERNRGNFPPRFSGRQFPNYSSELNVNALELEDSALYLCASSLVFSNQPQHFGDGTRLSIL.